The entry below gives a single T cell receptor beta chain sequence along with its context. What it binds is unknown. The data stem from a study of T cell responses to AZD1222 COVID-19 vaccine. V dropped 1 base and J dropped 5 bases, with 8 bases sitting between them. The CDR3 sequence is 13 residues long. The germline gives CDR1 LNHDA, CDR2 SQIVND (reference sequence). Data came from immunoSEQ multiplex PCR; TCRdb stores just in-frame clones and leaves some out. The sample carries 80,000 to 100,000 clones, over 75% recorded once. Whole-study results and caveats: Clonal diversity was possibly underestimated; the donors were predominantly white British and more often female.

Sequencing used peripheral blood, obtained 28 days after the second AZD1222 dose. The chain has TRBV19 and TRBJ2-5, with D perhaps TRBD2 (6 bases). The sequence was collected from an adult who received the AZD1222 COVID-19 vaccine. The chain's CDR3 is CASSIVEGETQYF. DNA of the CDR3: TGTGCCAGTAGTATAGTGGAGGGGGAGACCCAGTACTTC.